The 17 T cell receptor beta chains given below trace back to one sample, sequenced in a study of T cell repertoires in cytomegalovirus infection. Their antigens are not known. MiXCR, run by TCRdb on the reads, gives a single entry per CDR3 protein. Of approximately 770,000 distinct CDR3 sequences in the sample, about 29% were seen once. The sequencing used cultured CD8+ T cells from PBMCs, collected from culture after CMV antigen stimulation. The receptors derive from a human donor in good health (CMV status not recorded). Some clones in this sample may be carry-over from other donors' samples.

V and J are TRBV9 and TRBJ2-1; 9 bases line up with TRBD1. Germline V gene lookup returns CDR1 SGDLS and CDR2 YYNGEE. The CDR3 has 16 amino acids. V trimming: 0 bases; J trimming: 5 bases; junction bases outside the gene matches: 6. CDR3 region: CASSVAGTGNHNEQFF. CDR3 coding DNA: TGTGCCAGCAGCGTAGCCGGGACAGGGAACCACAATGAGCAGTTCTTC.

J is TRBJ2-3 and V is TRBV7-2; D might be TRBD2 (6 bases). This CDR3 is 15 amino acids long. V shed 5 bases and J shed 0 bases, with 12 bases lying between them. CDR1 and CDR2 from the germline V gene are SGHTA and FQGNSA. CDR3 in amino acids: CASSLIAESTDTQYF. CDR3 DNA sequence: TGTGCCAGCAGCCTTATAGCGGAGAGCACAGATACGCAGTATTTT.

This clonotype was seen at least ten times. The chain combines TRBV7-2 with TRBJ1-1; D is ambiguous. This CDR3 spans 14 amino acids. Trimming pared 4 bases from V and 3 bases from J, leaving 12 bases between. Per the germline V gene, CDR1 is SGHTA and CDR2 is FQGNSA. CDR3 DNA sequence: TGTGCCAGCAGCTCCACCGACGGTTACACTGAAGCTTTCTTT. It specifies CASSSTDGYTEAFF.

The chain employs TRBV12-3 or TRBV12-4 and TRBJ2-3; weak D call: TRBD1 (7 bases). The length of the CDR3 is 15 residues. Trimming removed 6 bases from V and 4 bases from J, with 17 bases in between. CDR3 sequence (DNA): TGTGCCAGCAGCCAACCGCGGAGGGGGCCAGATACGCAGTATTTT. Protein: CASSQPRRGPDTQYF.

The chain recombines TRBV11-2 with TRBJ2-3; D is undetermined. Germline CDR1 is SGHAT and CDR2 is FQNNGV. The V end lost 5 bases, the J end lost 2 bases, and 11 bases lay between the germline ends. The CDR3 runs 14 residues. In DNA, the CDR3 is TGTGCCAGCAGCCCCCGACAAAACACAGATACGCAGTATTTT. It yields the protein CASSPRQNTDTQYF.

The rearrangement uses TRBV6-2 or TRBV6-3 and TRBJ1-1; D unresolved. This CDR3 has 13 residues. The V end lost 6 bases, the J end lost 1 base, and 9 bases lay between the germline ends. Germline lookup yields CDR1 MNHEY and CDR2 SVGEGT. The CDR3 spells CASRLLWNTEAFF. The CDR3, as DNA: TGTGCCAGCAGACTCCTCTGGAACACTGAAGCTTTCTTT.

This sequence joins TRBV19 and TRBJ1-1; D gene unclear. The CDR3 totals 11 residues. V was trimmed by 5 bases and J by 11 bases, leaving 12 bases between them. CDR1 and CDR2 from the germline V gene are LNHDA and SQIVND (reference sequence). This CDR3 reads CASSGGVYAFF. The CDR3 bases are TGTGCCAGTAGTGGCGGAGTGTATGCTTTCTTT.

This clonotype was detected ten times or more. The chain employs TRBV7-2 and TRBJ2-1; D perhaps matches TRBD2 (5 bases). Trimming shortened V by 5 bases and J by 0 bases, and 17 bases separated the two germline ends. This CDR3 has 17 amino acids. CDR1 is SGHTA, CDR2 FQGNSA, per germline. The CDR3 DNA reads as TGTGCCAGCAGCCTCACCTCACCTAGCACCTCCTACAATGAGCAGTTCTTC. This gives the protein CASSLTSPSTSYNEQFF.

The J gene is TRBJ1-2, the V gene TRBV5-6, with 9 bases lining up with TRBD1. The germline V gene has CDR1 SGHDT and CDR2 YYEEEE. CDR3 length equals 12 residues. V dropped 8 bases and J dropped 7; count of bases not matched to a gene: 6. This CDR3 is CASMTGGGGYTF. CDR3 coding DNA: TGTGCCAGTATGACAGGGGGAGGTGGCTACACCTTC.

This clonotype was seen ten or more times. The gene calls are TRBV4-3 and TRBJ2-3; possibly TRBD1 or TRBD2 for D (6 bases each). The CDR3 runs to 17 residues. Germline CDR1 and CDR2: LGHNA and YSLEER. The germline V and J ends were trimmed by 0 bases and 2 bases, with 15 bases remaining between them. Written as DNA, the CDR3 is TGCGCCAGCAGCCAAGATAGGAGGAGGGGGATCACAGATACGCAGTATTTT. Translation gives CASSQDRRRGITDTQYF.

This clonotype was detected a few times. The rearrangement uses TRBV5-1 and TRBJ1-1; D is unclear. The germline V and J ends were trimmed by 7 bases and 0 bases, with 13 bases remaining between them. This CDR3 comprises 14 residues. Germline CDR1 and CDR2: SGHRS and YFSETQ. CDR3 nucleotide sequence: TGCGCCAGCGCCGTACAGCGGATGAACACTGAAGCTTTCTTT. Translation: CASAVQRMNTEAFF.

The gene calls are TRBV27 and TRBJ2-7; D might be TRBD2 (6 bases). The CDR3 covers 14 residues. Germline V gene data show CDR1 as MNHEY and CDR2 as SMNVEV (reference sequence). V lost 5 bases to trimming and J lost 6 bases, with 17 bases between them. The CDR3 bases are TGTGCCAGCAGTCAAATGCGGGGCCCCGGCGAGCAGTACTTC. This translates into CASSQMRGPGEQYF.

This chain joins TRBV7-9 and TRBJ1-4; D perhaps matches TRBD1 (6 bases). This CDR3 is built from 16 residues. V was clipped by 4 bases and J by 9 bases, with 21 bases between them. From germline, CDR1 is SEHNR and CDR2 FQNEAQ (reference sequence). In DNA form, the CDR3 reads TGTGCCAGCAGCTCCTCCGAGGGGGGAATTGGGCAAAAACTGTTTTTT. Protein: CASSSSEGGIGQKLFF.

In its sample, this clonotype was seen a few times. This sequence joins TRBV7-4 and TRBJ2-5; tentatively, D is TRBD1 (6 bases). The CDR3 runs 13 residues. The V end lost 8 bases, the J end lost 4 bases, and 14 bases lay between the germline ends. In germline, CDR1 is SGHVT, CDR2 SQSDAQ. CDR3 sequence reads: CASFQTGRETQYF. In DNA form, the CDR3 reads TGTGCCAGCTTCCAGACAGGCCGAGAGACCCAGTACTTC.

This chain connects TRBV20-1 to TRBJ1-5; D unresolved. Germline values: CDR1 DFQATT, CDR2 SNEGSKA (reference sequence). CDR3 length: 15 residues. The CDR3 sequence: CSTIILGEKSQPQHF. CDR3 bases: TGCAGCACTATTATTCTCGGGGAGAAGAGTCAGCCCCAGCATTTT.

The rearrangement joins TRBV28 to TRBJ1-2; 9 bases align to TRBD1. Germline-derived CDR1 and CDR2 are MDHEN and SYDVKM. V lost 6 bases and J lost 8; bases outside the gene matches: 7. The CDR3 spans 13 residues. CDR3 nucleotides: TGTGCCAGCAGCTGGGACAGGGCGAAGGGCTACACCTTC. Translating it yields CASSWDRAKGYTF.

The chain employs TRBV5-6 and TRBJ2-7; D not resolved. The CDR3 consists of 15 residues. Deletions cut 3 bases from V and 0 bases from J, with 13 bases between. CDR1 is SGHDT and CDR2 is YYEEEE in the germline V gene. CDR3 sequence (DNA): TGTGCCAGCAGCTCTTGGCCCACGGGCTCCTACGAGCAGTACGTC. The encoded protein is CASSSWPTGSYEQYV.